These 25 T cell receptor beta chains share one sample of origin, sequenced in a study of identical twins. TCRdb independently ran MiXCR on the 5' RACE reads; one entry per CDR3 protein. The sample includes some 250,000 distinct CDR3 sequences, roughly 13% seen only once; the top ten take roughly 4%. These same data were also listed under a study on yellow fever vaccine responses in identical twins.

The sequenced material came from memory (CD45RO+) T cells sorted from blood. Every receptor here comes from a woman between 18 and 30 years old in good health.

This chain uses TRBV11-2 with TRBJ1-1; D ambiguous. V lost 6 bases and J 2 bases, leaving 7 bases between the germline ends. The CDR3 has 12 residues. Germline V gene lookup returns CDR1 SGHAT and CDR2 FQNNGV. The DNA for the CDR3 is TGTGCCAGCAGACGGCGAAACACTGAAGCTTTCTTT. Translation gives CASRRRNTEAFF.

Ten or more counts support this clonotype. CDR3 residues: CASSPGQFANEKLFF. In DNA, the CDR3 is TGTGCCAGCAGCCCAGGACAATTCGCTAATGAAAAACTGTTTTTT. The rearrangement uses TRBV14 and TRBJ1-4; tentatively, D is TRBD1 (5 bases). Germline values: CDR1 SGHDN, CDR2 FVKESK. V was clipped by 4 bases and J by 3 bases, with 12 bases between them. The CDR3 has 15 residues. The full variable domain, completed using reference TRBV14 and TRBJ1-4, is EAGVTQFPSHSVIEKGQTVTLRCDPISGHDNLYWYRRVMGKEIKFLLHFVKESKQDESGMPNNRFLAERTGGTYSTLKVQPAELEDSGVYFCASSPGQFANEKLFFGSGTQLSVL.

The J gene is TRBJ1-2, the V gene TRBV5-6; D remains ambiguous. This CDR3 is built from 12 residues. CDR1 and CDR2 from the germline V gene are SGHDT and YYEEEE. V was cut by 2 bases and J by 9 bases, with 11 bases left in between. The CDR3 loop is CASSFTTGSYTF. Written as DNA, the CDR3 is TGTGCCAGCAGCTTCACCACCGGGAGCTACACCTTC. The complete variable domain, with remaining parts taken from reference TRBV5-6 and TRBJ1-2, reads DAGVTQSPTHLIKTRGQQVTLRCSPKSGHDTVSWYQQALGQGPQFIFQYYEEEERQRGNFPDRFSGHQFPNYSSELNVNALLLGDSALYLCASSFTTGSYTFGSGTRLTVV.

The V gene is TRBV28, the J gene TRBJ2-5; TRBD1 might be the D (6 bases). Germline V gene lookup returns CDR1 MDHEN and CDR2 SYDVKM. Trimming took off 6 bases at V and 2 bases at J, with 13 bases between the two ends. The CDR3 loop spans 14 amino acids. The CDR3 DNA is TGTGCCAGCAGCTTGATGGGGGCACAAGAGACCCAGTACTTC. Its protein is CASSLMGAQETQYF.

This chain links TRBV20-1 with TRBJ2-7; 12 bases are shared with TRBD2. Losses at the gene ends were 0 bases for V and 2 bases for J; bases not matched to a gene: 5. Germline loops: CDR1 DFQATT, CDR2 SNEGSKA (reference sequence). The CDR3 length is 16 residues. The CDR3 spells CSARDRSSGGAYEQYF. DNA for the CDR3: TGCAGTGCTAGAGATCGGTCTAGCGGGGGGGCCTACGAGCAGTACTTC.

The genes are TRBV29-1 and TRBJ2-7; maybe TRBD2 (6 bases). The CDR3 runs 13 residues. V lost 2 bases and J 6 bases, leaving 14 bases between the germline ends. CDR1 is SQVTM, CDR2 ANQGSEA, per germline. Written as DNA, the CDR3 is TGCAGCGTTGAAAGGGCGGGAACAAGCGAGCAGTACTTC. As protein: CSVERAGTSEQYF.

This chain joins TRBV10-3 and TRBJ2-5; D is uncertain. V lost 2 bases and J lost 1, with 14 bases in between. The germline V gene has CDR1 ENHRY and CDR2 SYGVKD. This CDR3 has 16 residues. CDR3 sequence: CAISERSFGSQETQYF. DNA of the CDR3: TGTGCCATCAGTGAGCGTAGTTTTGGATCCCAAGAGACCCAGTACTTC.

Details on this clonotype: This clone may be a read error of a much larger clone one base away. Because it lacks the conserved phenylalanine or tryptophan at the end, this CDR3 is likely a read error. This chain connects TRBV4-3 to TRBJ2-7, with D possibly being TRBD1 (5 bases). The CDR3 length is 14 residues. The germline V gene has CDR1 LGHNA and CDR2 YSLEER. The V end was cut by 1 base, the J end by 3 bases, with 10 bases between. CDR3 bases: TGCGCCAGCAGCCAAGTTGTAGGGGTCTACGAGCAGTACCTC. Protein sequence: CASSQVVGVYEQYL.

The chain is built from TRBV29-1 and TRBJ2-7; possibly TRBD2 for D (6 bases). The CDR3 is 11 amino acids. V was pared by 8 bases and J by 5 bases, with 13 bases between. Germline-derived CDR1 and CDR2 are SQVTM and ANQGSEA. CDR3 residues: CSYGGVHEQYF. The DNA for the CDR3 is TGCAGCTATGGAGGGGTCCACGAGCAGTACTTC.

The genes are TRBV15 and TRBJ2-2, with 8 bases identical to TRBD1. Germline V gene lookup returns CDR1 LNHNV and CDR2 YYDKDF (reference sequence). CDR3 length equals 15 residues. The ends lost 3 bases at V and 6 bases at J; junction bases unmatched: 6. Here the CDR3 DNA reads TGTGCCACCAGCAGGCTGGACAGGGTATCCGGGGAGCTGTTTTTT. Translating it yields CATSRLDRVSGELFF.

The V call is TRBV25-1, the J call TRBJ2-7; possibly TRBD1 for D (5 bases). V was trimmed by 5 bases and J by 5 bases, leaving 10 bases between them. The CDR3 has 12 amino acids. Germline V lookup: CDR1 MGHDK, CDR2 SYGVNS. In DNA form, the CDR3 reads TGTGCCAGCAGTCAGGGATGGGACGAGCAGTACTTC. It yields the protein CASSQGWDEQYF.

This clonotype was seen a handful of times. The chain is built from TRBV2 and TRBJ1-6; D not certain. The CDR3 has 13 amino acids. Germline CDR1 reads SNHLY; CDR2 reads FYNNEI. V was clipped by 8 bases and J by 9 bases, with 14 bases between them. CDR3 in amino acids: CASESGYGSPLHF. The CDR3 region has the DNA TGTGCCAGCGAGTCGGGGTACGGTTCACCCCTCCACTTT.

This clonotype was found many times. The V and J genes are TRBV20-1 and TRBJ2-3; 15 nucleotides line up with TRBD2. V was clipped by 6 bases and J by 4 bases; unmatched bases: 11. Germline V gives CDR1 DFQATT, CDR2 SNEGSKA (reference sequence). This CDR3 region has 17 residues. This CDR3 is CSAPGLAGGRGSDTQYF. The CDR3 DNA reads TGCAGTGCGCCGGGACTAGCGGGGGGCCGTGGGTCAGATACGCAGTATTTT.

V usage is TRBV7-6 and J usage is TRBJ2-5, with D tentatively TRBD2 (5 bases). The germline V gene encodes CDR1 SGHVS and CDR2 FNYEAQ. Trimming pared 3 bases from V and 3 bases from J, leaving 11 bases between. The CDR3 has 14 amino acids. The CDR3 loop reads CASSLLEAKETQYF. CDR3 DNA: TGTGCCAGCAGCTTGCTGGAGGCGAAAGAGACCCAGTACTTC.

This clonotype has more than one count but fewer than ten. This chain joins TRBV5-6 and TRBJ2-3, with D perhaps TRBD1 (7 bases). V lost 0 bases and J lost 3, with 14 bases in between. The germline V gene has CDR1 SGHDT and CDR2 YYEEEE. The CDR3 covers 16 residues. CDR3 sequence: CASSLGAGQLTDTQYF. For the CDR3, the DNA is TGTGCCAGCAGCTTGGGGGCGGGACAGTTAACAGATACGCAGTATTTT.

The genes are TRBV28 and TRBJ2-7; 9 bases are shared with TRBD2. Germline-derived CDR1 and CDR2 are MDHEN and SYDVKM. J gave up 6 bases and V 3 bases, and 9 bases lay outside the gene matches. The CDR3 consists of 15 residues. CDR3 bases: TGTGCCAGCAGTTTTTCCGCGGGAGGGGGGAGCGAGCAGTACTTC. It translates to CASSFSAGGGSEQYF.

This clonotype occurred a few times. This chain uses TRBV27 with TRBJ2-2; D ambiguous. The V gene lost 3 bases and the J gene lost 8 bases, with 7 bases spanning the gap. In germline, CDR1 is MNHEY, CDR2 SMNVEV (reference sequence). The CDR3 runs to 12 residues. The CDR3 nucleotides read TGTGCCAGCAGTTTTCTTGGGGGGGAGCTGTTTTTT. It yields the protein CASSFLGGELFF.

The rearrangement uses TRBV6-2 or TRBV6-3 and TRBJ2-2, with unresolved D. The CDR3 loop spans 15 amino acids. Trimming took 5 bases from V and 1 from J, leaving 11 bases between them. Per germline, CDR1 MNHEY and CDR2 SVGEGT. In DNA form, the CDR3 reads TGTGCCAGCAGTGAGGTGGCGGAGAACACCGGGGAGCTGTTTTTT. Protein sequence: CASSEVAENTGELFF.

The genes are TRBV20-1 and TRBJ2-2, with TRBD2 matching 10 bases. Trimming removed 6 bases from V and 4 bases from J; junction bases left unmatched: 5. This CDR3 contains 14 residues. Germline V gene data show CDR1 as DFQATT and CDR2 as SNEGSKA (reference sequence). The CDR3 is CSAPLAGLTGELFF. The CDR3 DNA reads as TGCAGTGCGCCACTAGCGGGGCTCACCGGGGAGCTGTTTTTT.

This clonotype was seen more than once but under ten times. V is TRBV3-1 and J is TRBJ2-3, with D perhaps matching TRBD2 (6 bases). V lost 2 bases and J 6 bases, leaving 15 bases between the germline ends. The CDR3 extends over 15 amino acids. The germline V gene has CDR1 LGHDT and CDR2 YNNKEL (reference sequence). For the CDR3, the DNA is TGTGCCAGCAGCCAATCTGGGGGGAGCGCTGATACGCAGTATTTT. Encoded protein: CASSQSGGSADTQYF.

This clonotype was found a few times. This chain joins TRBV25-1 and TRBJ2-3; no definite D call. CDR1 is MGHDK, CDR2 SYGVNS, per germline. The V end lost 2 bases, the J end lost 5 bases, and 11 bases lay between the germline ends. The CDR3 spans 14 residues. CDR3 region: CASSEAQRRDTQYF. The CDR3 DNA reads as TGTGCCAGCAGTGAAGCACAGCGAAGAGATACGCAGTATTTT.

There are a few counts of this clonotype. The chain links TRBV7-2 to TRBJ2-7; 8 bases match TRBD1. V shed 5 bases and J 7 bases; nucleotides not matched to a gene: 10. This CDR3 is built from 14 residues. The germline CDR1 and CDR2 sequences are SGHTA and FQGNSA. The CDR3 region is CASSTKDRVWEQYF. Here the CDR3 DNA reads TGTGCCAGCAGCACAAAGGACAGGGTCTGGGAGCAGTACTTC.

The chain's CDR3 is CASKSGVTVQETQYF. For the CDR3, the DNA is TGTGCCAGTAAGTCCGGGGTGACTGTGCAAGAGACCCAGTACTTC. The rearrangement joins TRBV19 to TRBJ2-5; tentative D call: TRBD2 (5 bases). Per the germline V gene, CDR1 is LNHDA and CDR2 is SQIVND (reference sequence). This CDR3 is built from 15 residues. Trimming shortened V by 7 bases and J by 2 bases, and 17 bases separated the two germline ends.

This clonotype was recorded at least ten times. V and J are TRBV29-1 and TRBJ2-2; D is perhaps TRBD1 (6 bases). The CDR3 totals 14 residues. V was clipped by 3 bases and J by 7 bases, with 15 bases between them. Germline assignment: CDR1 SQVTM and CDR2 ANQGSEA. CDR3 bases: TGCAGCGTTGATAAGTTGGGGGCTGGCGGGGAGCTGTTTTTT. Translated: CSVDKLGAGGELFF.

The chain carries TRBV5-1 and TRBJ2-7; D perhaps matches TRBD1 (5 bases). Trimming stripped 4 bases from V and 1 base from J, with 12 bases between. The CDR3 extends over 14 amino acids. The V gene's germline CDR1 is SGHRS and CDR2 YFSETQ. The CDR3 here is CASSAGMGSYEQYF. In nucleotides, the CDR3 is TGCGCCAGCAGCGCAGGGATGGGTTCCTACGAGCAGTACTTC.